This TCR beta chain was identified in a study of blood T cell repertoires in COVID-19. TCRdb keeps only in-frame clones here, not all; method: immunoSEQ multiplex PCR. Of just over 300,000 clones listed, under 90% are singletons. CDR3 length: 14 residues. The germline gives CDR1 SGHNT, CDR2 YENEEA. V was trimmed by 4 bases and J by 1 base, leaving 10 bases between them. This clone is a singleton in its sample. Input material: PBMCs or T cells enriched from blood (not recorded which). This sequence originates from a man younger than 40 who had recovered from COVID-19. This chain uses TRBV11-3 with TRBJ1-1; perhaps TRBD1 as D (5 bases). The CDR3 DNA sequence: TGTGCCAGCAGCTGGGGCCGACGGAACACTGAAGCTTTCTTT. It yields the protein CASSWGRRNTEAFF.